This TCR beta chain originates from a study of CD8+ T cells in alopecia areata. Study findings and constraints: Scalp specimens additionally yield sequences from normal skin's resident alphabeta T cells.

V lost 4 bases to trimming and J lost 5 bases, with 16 bases between them. There are 15 residues in the CDR3. Germline-derived CDR1 and CDR2 are SGHVS and FQNEAQ. RNA was isolated and reverse transcribed to cDNA, the sequencing template. Profiled with immunoSEQ multiplex PCR; TCRdb holds only in-frame clones, not every one. This sample has some 190,000 clones, with 51% found just once. This clone was seen a handful of times. Its target is not known. The sample's treatment: oral pan-JAK inhibitor, 5-10 mg twice daily. Sorted out of PBMCs were CD4+ T cells and CD8+ T cells. This receptor was taken from a human donor with alopecia areata. V usage is TRBV7-8 and J usage is TRBJ2-3; a weak D match, TRBD1 (5 bases). The sample was CD8+ T cells sorted from blood, taken at approximately week 52, from a patient treated with tofacitinib. The CDR3 sequence: CASSYMLGPGDTQYF. In DNA form, the CDR3 reads TGTGCCAGCAGCTATATGTTGGGGCCCGGAGATACGCAGTATTTT.